This entry lists 9 T cell receptor beta chains sequenced from one sample in a study of T cell responses to AZD1222 COVID-19 vaccine (dated by TCRdb to about 2021). The time point label of this sample denotes: baseline before first vaccination. To prepare the library, the immunoSEQ multiplex PCR assay was applied. TCRdb limited this immuneACCESS table to in-frame rearrangements with V and J called. A share of clones is missing; checked studies link under half to unresolved V genes, and the rest is unexplained. The sample contains roughly 140,000 clones, about nine tenths of them found a single time. The top ten clonotypes cover 2% to 2.5% of the sample. The source material was peripheral blood, sampled on day 0 of AZD1222 vaccination. The receptors originated from an adult in good health.

The chain links TRBV6-1 to TRBJ2-3; D is perhaps TRBD1 (6 bases). Germline V CDR1 and CDR2: MNHNS, SASEGT. The CDR3 totals 16 residues. Between the trimmed V and J ends, which lost 1 base and 3 bases, there was a span of 14 bases. The CDR3 loop reads CASSEVSGRGTDTQYF. CDR3 bases: TGTGCCAGCAGTGAAGTATCGGGCAGGGGTACAGATACGCAGTATTTT.

This clone was seen a single time. Here the CDR3 DNA reads TGCGCCAGCAGCCAAGACTGGCGTCCAAACTATAGCAATCAGCCCCAGCATTTT. Translating gives CASSQDWRPNYSNQPQHF. The chain has TRBV4-3 and TRBJ1-5; D remains unclear. Germline V gene lookup returns CDR1 LGHNA and CDR2 YSLEER. This CDR3 is built from 18 residues. V lost 0 bases, J lost 0 bases, and 15 bases lay in between.

This rearrangement joins TRBV18 to TRBJ1-1, with D hard to call. Trimming took 5 bases from V and 1 from J, leaving 14 bases between them. The CDR3 is 15 residues long. Germline lookup yields CDR1 KGHSH and CDR2 LQKENI. The CDR3 sequence is CASSSRSVKNTEAFF. Here the CDR3 DNA reads TGTGCCAGCTCATCTCGGTCGGTCAAGAACACTGAAGCTTTCTTT. The variable domain in full, with the rest retrieved from reference TRBV18 and TRBJ1-1, is NAGVMQNPRHLVRRRGQEARLRCSPMKGHSHVYWYRQLPEEGLKFMVYLQKENIIDESGMPKERFSAEFPKEGPSILRIQQVVRGDSAAYFCASSSRSVKNTEAFFGQGTRLTVV.

Here the CDR3 reads CASSQDQRGLLNTEAFF. The CDR3 region has the DNA TGTGCCAGCAGCCAAGATCAGAGGGGGCTGTTGAACACTGAAGCTTTCTTT. This sequence joins TRBV14 and TRBJ1-1; 7 bases agree with TRBD1. CDR3 length: 17 residues. Per the germline V gene, CDR1 is SGHDN and CDR2 is FVKESK. V was clipped by 0 bases and J by 0 bases; unmatched bases: 7.

J is TRBJ2-1 and V is TRBV5-5; tentatively, D is TRBD1 (6 bases). Germline CDR1 is SGHKS and CDR2 is YYEKEE (reference sequence). The CDR3 length is 19 residues. V shed 2 bases and J shed 0 bases, with 21 bases lying between them. The CDR3 bases are TGTGCCAGCAGCTTAGGGCCAAGGGGGAGCGGAAGCTCCTACAATGAGCAGTTCTTC. It yields the protein CASSLGPRGSGSSYNEQFF.

The chain recombines TRBV27 with TRBJ1-1; 7 bases are shared with TRBD1. This CDR3 contains 15 residues. Losses at the gene ends were 6 bases for V and 1 base for J; bases not matched to a gene: 8. The germline gives CDR1 MNHEY, CDR2 SMNVEV (reference sequence). The CDR3 DNA reads TGTGCCAGCAGACTACTGGGACAGACGAACACTGAAGCTTTCTTT. Protein sequence: CASRLLGQTNTEAFF.

This clone appeared many times. The chain carries TRBV4-2 and TRBJ1-6, with a tentative D call TRBD1 (6 bases). From germline, CDR1 is LGHNA and CDR2 YNFKEQ. With 1 base removed from V and 7 bases from J, the gap between germline ends came to 17 bases. There are 17 residues in the CDR3. The CDR3 sequence: CASSQGPFGQGNSPLHF. The DNA of the CDR3 is TGTGCCAGCAGCCAAGGACCTTTTGGGCAGGGGAATTCACCCCTCCACTTT.

Only one count was recorded for this clone. The chain carries TRBV6-5 and TRBJ2-5; D perhaps matches TRBD2 (6 bases). The germline V and J ends were trimmed by 6 bases and 2 bases, with 10 bases remaining between them. From germline, CDR1 is MNHEY and CDR2 SVGAGI. The CDR3 has 13 residues. Written as DNA, the CDR3 is TGTGCCAGCAGCCGACTAGTTCAAGAGACCCAGTACTTC. This codes for CASSRLVQETQYF.

This chain uses TRBV2 with TRBJ1-5, with 9 bases that match TRBD1. With 3 bases clipped from V and 7 bases from J, the junction kept 7 bases outside the gene matches. The CDR3 has 15 amino acids. Germline lookup yields CDR1 SNHLY and CDR2 FYNNEI. The CDR3 protein is CASSDGTGRRQPQHF. CDR3 DNA sequence: TGTGCCAGCAGTGACGGGACAGGGAGGAGGCAGCCCCAGCATTTT.